This section outlines one T cell receptor beta chain sequence together with its context. The method was immunoSEQ multiplex PCR; TCRdb's version includes in-frame clones alone and lacks a portion of them. The data contain roughly 120,000 clones, more than 70% of them singletons. This entry comes from a study of PD-1 blockade in mismatch repair-deficient tumors. Study in general: Patients had 12 to 13 mismatch repair-deficient cancer types and were previously treated and progressing.

All patients were mismatch repair deficient, assessed by either PCR or immunohistochemistry. V gave up 4 bases and J gave up 3 bases; unmatched junction bases: 9. Germline CDR1 SGHRS, CDR2 YFSETQ. The CDR3 sequence is 16 residues long. The gene calls are TRBV5-1 and TRBJ1-3; 8 bases are shared with TRBD1. This TCR derives from an adult with mismatch repair-deficient cancer. Material: peripheral blood, obtained approximately 72 weeks after starting pembrolizumab. CDR3 region: CASSPAQGALGNTIYF. For the CDR3, the DNA is TGCGCCAGCAGCCCCGCGCAGGGGGCACTTGGAAACACCATATATTTT.